This entry concerns a single T cell receptor (beta chain). The antigen remains undetermined. This record comes from a study of PD-1 blockade in classical Hodgkin lymphoma. Overall study context: Each patient was given nivolumab 3 mg/kg through a vein every 2 weeks. Study results and caveats: Complete responders' baseline diversity resembled that of newly diagnosed patients. Diminished baseline TCR diversity has been reported in newly diagnosed patients relative to healthy donors.

The ends were cut back, 5 bases at V and 4 bases at J, with 20 bases in the middle. The CDR3 covers 16 residues. Documented time point: cycle 4 day 1 (C4D1), after 5 to 7 weeks of nivolumab. Every patient relapsed after autologous stem cell transplantation, and brentuximab vedotin exposure varied. Assay used: immunoSEQ multiplex PCR; TCRdb lists only in-frame clones, some missing. This table holds 20,000 or so clones, approximately 88% found once. Here the sequenced sample was peripheral blood mononuclear cells (PBMCs), taken before the fourth cycle of nivolumab. The chain joins TRBV7-1 to TRBJ2-5; either TRBD1 or TRBD2 may fit D (5 bases each). TRBV7-1 is noted as an ORF with a role that remains uncertain. The clonotype originates from a human donor with classical Hodgkin lymphoma. The CDR3 protein is CASSPPGERGRETQYF. The CDR3, as DNA: TGTGCCAGCAGCCCCCCCGGGGAAAGGGGTAGAGAGACCCAGTACTTC.